Detailed here is one T cell receptor beta chain. This record comes from a study of cytomegalovirus exposure and HLA in healthy donors. From germline, CDR1 is LNHDA and CDR2 SQIVND (reference sequence). CDR3 length: 14 residues. V gave up 2 bases and J gave up 1 base, with 8 bases separating them. Vbeta (60) and Jbeta (13) primers were used in the PCR. Profiled with immunoSEQ multiplex PCR; TCRdb holds only in-frame clones, not every one. This table holds roughly 160,000 clones, about 80% found once. The TCR sequence derives from a man younger than 45 in good health and CMV-seronegative. The chain links TRBV19 to TRBJ1-1, with unresolved D. Sequencing was done on a sample of PBMCs. CDR3 in DNA: TGTGCCAGTAGTATAATCCAGGAGAACACTGAAGCTTTCTTT. Translated: CASSIIQENTEAFF.